Below, one TCR beta chain is given with its context. TCRdb re-derived calls from the RACE reads in MiXCR, one entry per CDR3 protein. The profile shows under 130,000 distinct CDR3 sequences, around 35% of them singletons. CDR1 is MDHEN and CDR2 is SYDVKM in the germline V gene. Trimming shortened V by 4 bases and J by 6 bases, and 16 bases separated the two germline ends. The CDR3 loop spans 14 amino acids. This specimen belongs to a study of human T cells and chemical hapten exposure. As for the study in general: Minor pooled library volume differences mainly drove per-sample TCR yield variation.

Stated time point: patch test 3, about 24 weeks after DPC sensitization. Noted treatment: therapeutic diphenylcyclopropenone sensitization with weekly scalp DPC. Sample: whole blood, taken in connection with sensitization to the hapten diphenylcyclopropenone (DPC). The rearrangement joins TRBV28 to TRBJ2-7; D unresolved. The origin of this receptor is a man aged 35 to 55 with alopecia areata. Some clones in this sample may be carry-over from other donors' samples. DNA for the CDR3: TGTGCCAGCAGTTCAGATACCCGTCTAGGCGAGCAGTACTTC. Encoded protein: CASSSDTRLGEQYF.